The 14 T cell receptor beta chains below were found in one sample sequenced in a study of beta chain features in type 1 diabetes. Whole-study findings and limits: Researchers report that Type 1 diabetes patients had moderately but significantly shorter TCRB CDR3s across all four CD4+ subsets.

The entirety of the isolated RNA underwent reverse transcription, so expressed TCRB transcripts were sequenced. Only in-frame clones appear in the TCRdb table, and some are missing; sequencing was by immunoSEQ multiplex PCR. The profile shows some 350,000 clones, about 13% of them singletons. Their antigens are not known. Specimen: naive CD4+ T cells from blood. The source is a woman aged 18-35 years with type 1 diabetes.

This clone turned up a few times. The chain uses TRBV5-1 and TRBJ1-1, with D possibly being TRBD1 (6 bases). The CDR3 runs to 14 residues. Germline V gene lookup returns CDR1 SGHRS and CDR2 YFSETQ. Trimming pared 0 bases from V and 6 bases from J, leaving 12 bases between. The CDR3 loop is CASSLVQGTSEAFF. CDR3 nucleotide sequence: TGCGCCAGCAGCTTGGTACAGGGTACGTCTGAAGCTTTCTTT. The full variable domain, rest sourced from reference TRBV5-1 and TRBJ1-1, is KAGVTQTPRYLIKTRGQQVTLSCSPISGHRSVSWYQQTPGQGLQFLFEYFSETQRNKGNFPGRFSGRQFSNSRSEMNVSTLELGDSALYLCASSLVQGTSEAFFGQGTRLTVV.

This rearrangement joins TRBV7-8 to TRBJ2-5; D perhaps matches TRBD1 (5 bases). Trimming cost V 6 bases and J 5 bases, with 13 bases left between them. CDR3 length: 13 amino acids. Germline V gives CDR1 SGHVS, CDR2 FQNEAQ. CDR3 loop: CASSRGHQETQYF. In nucleotides, the CDR3 is TGTGCCAGCAGTAGGGGCCATCAGGAGACCCAGTACTTC.

Comment on this clone: An end of the junction differs from the germline gene, which may be a read error. The chain joins TRBV7-9 to TRBJ2-1; 11 bases agree with TRBD2. CDR3 length: 19 residues. Germline V CDR1 and CDR2: SEHNR, FQNEAQ (reference sequence). In DNA, the CDR3 is TGTGCCAGCAGCCCTTACAGACTAGCGGGGTCCCGCTCCCACAATGAGCAGTTCTTC. This codes for CASSPYRLAGSRSHNEQFF.

In regard to this clone: The same CDR3 also results from other DNA sequences found in this sample. In nucleotides, the CDR3 is TGTGCCAGCAGTTCCCAGGGTAACACTGAAGCTTTCTTT. It codes for CASSSQGNTEAFF. The J gene is TRBJ1-1, the V gene TRBV6-5; possible D gene TRBD1, 5 bases. The germline gives CDR1 MNHEY, CDR2 SVGAGI. Trimming took off 4 bases at V and 2 bases at J, with 8 bases between the two ends. This CDR3 has 13 amino acids.

Written as DNA, the CDR3 is TGTGCCAGCAGCAGCAAAGTGGAGACCCAGTACTTC. The encoded protein is CASSSKVETQYF. This chain links TRBV11-2 with TRBJ2-5; D not certain. Trimming pared 5 bases from V and 5 bases from J, leaving 9 bases between. The CDR3 loop spans 12 amino acids. The germline V gene encodes CDR1 SGHAT and CDR2 FQNNGV. Variable domain in full (rest from reference TRBV11-2 and TRBJ2-5): EAGVAQSPRYKIIEKRQSVAFWCNPISGHATLYWYQQILGQGPKLLIQFQNNGVVDDSQLPKDRFSAERLKGVDSTLKIQPAKLEDSAVYLCASSSKVETQYFGPGTRLLVL.

This clone appeared a few times. J is TRBJ2-3 and V is TRBV7-2, with TRBD1 identical over 8 bases. The germline gives CDR1 SGHTA, CDR2 FQGNSA. The V gene end was trimmed by 1 base and the J gene end by 3 bases; junction bases not matched to a gene: 9. This CDR3 is built from 17 residues. CDR3 region: CASSLGAGGLRTDTQYF. The DNA for the CDR3 is TGTGCCAGCAGCTTAGGTGCAGGGGGCCTGAGAACAGATACGCAGTATTTT.

The rearrangement joins TRBV5-1 to TRBJ1-2, with D tentatively TRBD1 (5 bases). This CDR3 region has 14 residues. Germline CDR1 is SGHRS and CDR2 is YFSETQ. V dropped 4 bases and J dropped 6 bases, with 16 bases sitting between them. CDR3 in amino acids: CASSRAGEIDGYTF. For the CDR3, the DNA is TGCGCCAGCAGCAGGGCGGGGGAAATCGATGGCTACACCTTC.

The rearrangement joins TRBV6-6 to TRBJ2-5, with 11 bases identical to TRBD2. V lost 8 bases and J lost 1; bases outside the gene matches: 6. CDR1 and CDR2 (germline): MNHNY, SVGAGI (reference sequence). The CDR3 loop spans 15 amino acids. CDR3 residues: CASGGSGRVQETQYF. CDR3 sequence (DNA): TGTGCCAGCGGGGGTAGCGGGAGGGTCCAAGAGACCCAGTACTTC.

This clone was counted between two and nine times. The V call is TRBV29-1, the J call TRBJ2-7; 12 bases align to TRBD2. Germline values: CDR1 SQVTM, CDR2 ANQGSEA. V shed 3 bases, J shed 4 bases, and the junction held 7 bases outside the gene matches. CDR3 length: 15 residues. This chain's CDR3 is CSVERLAGGRYEQYV. The CDR3 coding sequence is TGCAGCGTTGAGAGGCTAGCGGGAGGGCGGTACGAGCAGTACGTC.

The V gene is TRBV30, the J gene TRBJ2-5; 9 positions match TRBD1. The CDR3 is made up of 13 amino acids. V lost 7 bases and J lost 5; bases outside the gene matches: 8. Germline V gene sequence: CDR1 GTSNPN, CDR2 SVGIG (reference sequence). The CDR3 region has the DNA TGTGCCTCTCCGGGACAGGGAGGGGAGACCCAGTACTTC. Its translation is CASPGQGGETQYF.

The chain uses TRBV7-7 and TRBJ2-5; 8 bases are a match to TRBD2. J was trimmed by 1 base and V by 3 bases; bases with no gene match: 1. The CDR3 has 14 residues. Germline-derived CDR1 and CDR2 are SSHAT and FNYEAQ (reference sequence). The CDR3 DNA is TGTGCCAGCAGCTTGACTAGCGCCCAAGAGACCCAGTACTTC. This encodes CASSLTSAQETQYF. Filled out from reference TRBV7-7 and TRBJ2-5, the complete variable domain reads GAGVSQSPRYKVTKRGQDVTLRCDPISSHATLYWYQQALGQGPEFLTYFNYEAQPDKSGLPSDRFSAERPEGSISTLTIQRTEQRDSAMYRCASSLTSAQETQYFGPGTRLLVL.

Concerning this clone: Other nucleotide sequences from this sample produce the same CDR3. This chain joins TRBV5-4 and TRBJ2-5; 10 bases align to TRBD2. There are 15 residues in the CDR3. Per the germline V gene, CDR1 is SGHNT and CDR2 is YYREEE (reference sequence). V shed 1 base, J shed 5 bases, and the junction held 5 bases outside the gene matches. CDR3 amino acids: CASSLRLAGEETQYF. CDR3 sequence (DNA): TGTGCCAGCAGCTTGAGGCTAGCGGGAGAGGAGACCCAGTACTTC.

The chain carries TRBV6-1 and TRBJ2-7, with 14 bases matching TRBD2. Looked up from germline, CDR1 is MNHNS and CDR2 is SASEGT. V trimming: 0 bases; J trimming: 3 bases; junction bases outside the gene matches: 1. This CDR3 contains 16 residues. In nucleotides, the CDR3 is TGTGCCAGCAGTGAAGCCGGGACTAGCGGGAGCTACGAGCAGTACTTC. As protein: CASSEAGTSGSYEQYF.

This clone was observed a few times. The sample holds other DNA sequences that translate to the same CDR3. The chain is built from TRBV18 and TRBJ2-7, with 11 bases matching TRBD2. This CDR3 region has 15 residues. The germline CDR1 and CDR2 sequences are KGHSH and LQKENI. J lost 2 bases, V lost 4 bases, and 4 bases had no gene match. The DNA for the CDR3 is TGTGCCAGCTCACTTGGGACTAGCGGAGCCTACGAGCAGTACGTC. It translates to CASSLGTSGAYEQYV.